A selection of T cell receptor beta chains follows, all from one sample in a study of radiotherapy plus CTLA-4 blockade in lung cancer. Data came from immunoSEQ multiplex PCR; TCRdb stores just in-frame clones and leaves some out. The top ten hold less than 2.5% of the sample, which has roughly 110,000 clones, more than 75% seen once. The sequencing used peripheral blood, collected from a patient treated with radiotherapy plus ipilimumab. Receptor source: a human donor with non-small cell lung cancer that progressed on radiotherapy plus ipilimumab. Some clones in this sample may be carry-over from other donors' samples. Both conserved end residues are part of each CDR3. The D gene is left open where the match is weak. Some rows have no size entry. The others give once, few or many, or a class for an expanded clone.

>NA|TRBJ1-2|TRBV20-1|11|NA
CSARGRPGYTF
TGCAGTGCTAGAGGACGGCCCGGCTACACCTTC
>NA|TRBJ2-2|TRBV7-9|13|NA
CASSPSRVGELFF
TGTGCTAGCAGCCCTAGTCGGGTCGGGGAGCTGTTTTTT
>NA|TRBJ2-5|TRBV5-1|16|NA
CASSLAQGRGQETQYF
TGCGCCAGCAGCTTGGCGCAGGGAAGGGGCCAAGAGACCCAGTACTTC
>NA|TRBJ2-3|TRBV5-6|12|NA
CASSAYLTTQYF
TGTGCCAGCAGCGCCTATCTGACCACGCAGTATTTT
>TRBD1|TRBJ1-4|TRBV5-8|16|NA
CASSWMQGGTNEKLFF
TGTGCCAGCAGCTGGATGCAGGGGGGTACTAATGAAAAACTGTTTTTT
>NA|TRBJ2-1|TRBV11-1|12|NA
CASRQEHNEQFF
TGTGCCAGCAGGCAGGAGCACAATGAGCAGTTCTTC
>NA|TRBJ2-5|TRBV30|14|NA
CAWTIRLGYETQYF
TGTGCCTGGACCATACGATTGGGATACGAGACCCAGTACTTC
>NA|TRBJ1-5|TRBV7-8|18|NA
CASSLYRVVEYSNQPQHF
TGTGCCAGCAGCTTATATCGGGTGGTGGAATATAGCAATCAGCCCCAGCATTTT
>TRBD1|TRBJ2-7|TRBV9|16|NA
CASSDPAGTGQDEQYF
TGTGCCAGCAGCGACCCAGCCGGGACAGGGCAGGACGAGCAGTACTTC
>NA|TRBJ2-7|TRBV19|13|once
CASSLTLSYEQYF
TGTGCCAGTAGTCTAACTCTTTCCTACGAGCAGTACTTC
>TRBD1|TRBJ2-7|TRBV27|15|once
CASSYDPGTAYEQYF
TGTGCCAGCAGTTACGACCCCGGGACAGCATACGAGCAGTACTTC
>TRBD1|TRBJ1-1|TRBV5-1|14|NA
CASSLAQTGDEAFF
TGCGCCAGCAGCTTGGCCCAAACAGGGGATGAAGCTTTCTTT
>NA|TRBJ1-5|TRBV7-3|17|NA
CASSLKGDGDSNQPQHF
TGTGCCAGCAGCTTAAAGGGGGATGGGGATAGCAATCAGCCCCAGCATTTT